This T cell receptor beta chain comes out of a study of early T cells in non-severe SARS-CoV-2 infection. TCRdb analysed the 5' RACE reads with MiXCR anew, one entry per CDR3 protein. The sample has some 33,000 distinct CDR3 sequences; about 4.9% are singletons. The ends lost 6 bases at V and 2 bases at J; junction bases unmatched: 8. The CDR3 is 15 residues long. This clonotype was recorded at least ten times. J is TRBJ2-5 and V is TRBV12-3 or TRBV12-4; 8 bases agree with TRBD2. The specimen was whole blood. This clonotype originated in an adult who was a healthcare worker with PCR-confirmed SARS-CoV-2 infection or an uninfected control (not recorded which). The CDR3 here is CASSPLGTSQETQYF. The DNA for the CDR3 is TGTGCCAGCAGCCCCCTGGGGACTAGTCAAGAGACCCAGTACTTC.